The 28 T cell receptor beta chains below come from one sample, sequenced in a study of cytomegalovirus exposure and HLA in healthy donors. The primer mix had 60 Vbeta and 13 Jbeta primers. Clones were read by immunoSEQ multiplex PCR, and TCRdb kept only the in-frame ones, dropping some. Here the sample spans 85,000 to 100,000 clones, roughly 73% being singletons. The sample comprised PBMCs. These receptors were obtained from a man over 45 in good health and CMV-seropositive.

The V call is TRBV4-2, the J call TRBJ2-1, with 9 bases identical to TRBD1. CDR1 and CDR2 from the germline V gene are LGHNA and YNFKEQ. The CDR3 has 16 residues. V lost 0 bases and J lost 6; bases outside the gene matches: 6. Here the CDR3 reads CASSQDDRGIRNEQFF. CDR3 nucleotide sequence: TGTGCCAGCAGCCAAGACGACAGGGGGATCCGCAATGAGCAGTTCTTC.

The chain combines TRBV5-1 with TRBJ2-4, with 8 bases matching TRBD1. The V and J ends lost 0 bases and 3 bases, in that order; junction bases with no gene match: 5. Germline loops: CDR1 SGHRS, CDR2 YFSETQ. The CDR3 spans 16 residues. CDR3 coding DNA: TGCGCCAGCAGCTTGGAGGCAGGGGGCGTCAAAAACATTCAGTACTTC. The encoded protein is CASSLEAGGVKNIQYF.

The CDR3 reads CSISFNRANTEAFF. CDR3 coding DNA: TGCAGCATCTCCTTTAACAGGGCGAACACTGAAGCTTTCTTT. The rearrangement joins TRBV29-1 to TRBJ1-1, with a possible D match to TRBD1 (6 bases). The CDR3 covers 14 residues. Between the trimmed V and J ends, which lost 8 bases and 1 base, there was a span of 17 bases. The germline V gene encodes CDR1 SQVTM and CDR2 ANQGSEA.

This sequence joins TRBV5-1 and TRBJ2-7; D is unresolved. Germline values: CDR1 SGHRS, CDR2 YFSETQ. Deletions cut 4 bases from V and 1 base from J, with 6 bases between. There are 12 residues in the CDR3. As DNA, the CDR3 is TGCGCCAGCAGCCCCGAGTCCTACGAGCAGTACTTC. It codes for CASSPESYEQYF.

The V call is TRBV7-2, the J call TRBJ1-6, with D perhaps TRBD1 (5 bases). Looked up from germline, CDR1 is SGHTA and CDR2 is FQGNSA. Trimming pared 1 base from V and 7 bases from J, leaving 11 bases between. The CDR3 contains 15 residues. CDR3 sequence reads: CASSLEGVGNSPLHF. The CDR3 DNA reads as TGTGCCAGCAGCTTAGAAGGGGTTGGAAATTCACCCCTCCACTTT. The whole variable domain, filled in from reference TRBV7-2 and TRBJ1-6, reads GAGVSQSPSNKVTEKGKDVELRCDPISGHTALYWYRQSLGQGLEFLIYFQGNSAPDKSGLPSDRFSAERTGGSVSTLTIQRTQQEDSAVYLCASSLEGVGNSPLHFGNGTRLTVT.

The gene calls are TRBV6-5 and TRBJ1-1; D is uncertain. The CDR3 totals 11 residues. Germline-derived CDR1 and CDR2 are MNHEY and SVGAGI. V was pared by 6 bases and J by 7 bases, with 9 bases between. The CDR3 protein is CASRWESEAFF. The CDR3 coding sequence is TGTGCCAGCAGATGGGAGAGTGAAGCTTTCTTT.

This chain links TRBV5-1 with TRBJ2-1, with D perhaps TRBD1 (5 bases). Germline V gives CDR1 SGHRS, CDR2 YFSETQ. The CDR3 runs 14 residues. Trimming removed 0 bases at V and 8 bases at J, with 12 bases between. The CDR3 DNA reads TGCGCCAGCAGCTTGGAATCAGGGATTTATGAGCAGTTCTTC. It codes for CASSLESGIYEQFF.

The V gene is TRBV5-1, the J gene TRBJ2-5; 8 bases map to TRBD1. The J call may not be correct, given that the DNA end is closer to TRBJ2-7. CDR1 SGHRS and CDR2 YFSETQ come from the germline V gene. CDR3 length: 13 residues. The CDR3 bases are TGCGCCAGCAGCCAGGACAGGGACTACGAGCAGTACTTC. This translates into CASSQDRDYEQYF.

The rearrangement joins TRBV6-4 to TRBJ1-6, with no clear D. Germline CDR1 is MRHNA and CDR2 is SNTAGT. The CDR3 has 13 residues. V lost 8 bases and J 9 bases, leaving 14 bases between the germline ends. CDR3 sequence: CASGTPSGSPLHF. The CDR3 DNA follows: TGTGCCAGCGGAACGCCTTCGGGTTCACCCCTCCACTTT.

This chain uses TRBV6-1 with TRBJ1-6; perhaps TRBD1 as D (5 bases). CDR1 is MNHNS and CDR2 is SASEGT in the germline V gene. Between the trimmed V and J ends, which lost 6 bases and 10 bases, there was a span of 19 bases. The CDR3 has 15 residues. CDR3 sequence: CASSHGGVDESPLHF. The CDR3 region has the DNA TGTGCCAGCAGCCATGGAGGGGTCGATGAGTCACCCCTCCACTTT.

The rearrangement uses TRBV9 and TRBJ2-7; 10 positions agree with TRBD1. J was trimmed by 4 bases and V by 6 bases; bases with no gene match: 7. Germline CDR1 SGDLS, CDR2 YYNGEE. The CDR3 length is 14 residues. This chain's CDR3 is CASTRGGQGYEQYF. The CDR3 bases are TGTGCCAGCACCCGAGGGGGACAGGGGTACGAGCAGTACTTC.

This clone has only one observation. The chain recombines TRBV28 with TRBJ2-5; 9 bases align to TRBD1. This CDR3 is 15 amino acids long. V dropped 6 bases and J dropped 2; count of bases not matched to a gene: 7. Germline lookup yields CDR1 MDHEN and CDR2 SYDVKM. The CDR3 reads CASSQVGTGQETQYF. As DNA, the CDR3 is TGTGCCAGCAGCCAAGTCGGGACAGGGCAAGAGACCCAGTACTTC.

This clone came up once. J is TRBJ2-5 and V is TRBV9; 7 bases align to TRBD1. The CDR3 runs 13 residues. Germline V gene sequence: CDR1 SGDLS, CDR2 YYNGEE. The ends lost 2 bases at V and 4 bases at J; junction bases unmatched: 2. The DNA of the CDR3 is TGTGCCAGCAGCGTCGGACAGGCAGAGACCCAGTACTTC. Its protein is CASSVGQAETQYF.

V is TRBV10-3 and J is TRBJ1-4, with D possibly matching TRBD1 (6 bases). V dropped 4 bases and J dropped 5 bases, with 8 bases sitting between them. This CDR3 has 13 residues. The germline V gene has CDR1 ENHRY and CDR2 SYGVKD. The CDR3 DNA is TGTGCCATCAGTGTCCAGGGGAATGAAAAACTGTTTTTT. It yields the protein CAISVQGNEKLFF.

The CDR3 reads CASSTSGTDNEQFF. Written as DNA, the CDR3 is TGTGCCAGCAGCACGTCCGGGACAGACAATGAGCAGTTCTTC. The V call is TRBV5-4, the J call TRBJ2-1, with 7 bases matching TRBD1. The CDR3 contains 14 residues. The trim removed 4 bases at V and 5 bases at J, leaving 6 bases unmatched. Germline values: CDR1 SGHNT, CDR2 YYREEE (reference sequence).

In this sample, this clone turned up a few times. The chain joins TRBV4-1 to TRBJ2-5, with D perhaps TRBD1 (6 bases). The V gene lost 0 bases and the J gene lost 4 bases, with 15 bases spanning the gap. The germline gives CDR1 MGHRA, CDR2 YSYEKL. CDR3 size: 16 residues. CDR3 loop: CASSQEGTGPRETQYF. For the CDR3, the DNA is TGCGCCAGCAGCCAAGAAGGTACAGGGCCGAGAGAGACCCAGTACTTC.

The chain combines TRBV28 with TRBJ2-6, with TRBD1 matching 7 bases. J gave up 4 bases and V 5 bases, and 5 bases lay outside the gene matches. Germline V gives CDR1 MDHEN, CDR2 SYDVKM. This CDR3 comprises 15 residues. This CDR3 reads CASSETGAGANVLTF. In nucleotides, the CDR3 is TGTGCCAGCAGTGAAACAGGGGCCGGGGCCAACGTCCTGACTTTC.

The rearrangement joins TRBV7-9 to TRBJ2-7; D perhaps matches TRBD2 (6 bases). CDR1 is SEHNR and CDR2 is FQNEAQ in the germline V gene (reference sequence). This CDR3 region has 12 residues. The germline V and J ends were trimmed by 5 bases and 6 bases, with 11 bases remaining between them. DNA of the CDR3: TGTGCCAGCAGCCTAATGGAGGGCGAGCAGTACTTC. This encodes CASSLMEGEQYF. Supplemented by reference TRBV7-9 and TRBJ2-7, the full variable domain reads DTGVSQNPRHKITKRGQNVTFRCDPISEHNRLYWYRQTLGQGPEFLTYFQNEAQLEKSRLLSDRFSAERPKGSFSTLEIQRTEQGDSAMYLCASSLMEGEQYFGPGTRLTVT.

V gene TRBV5-6 combines with J gene TRBJ2-5; 12 nucleotides agree with TRBD2. The CDR3 totals 15 residues. V was clipped by 3 bases and J by 2 bases; unmatched bases: 2. Germline values: CDR1 SGHDT, CDR2 YYEEEE. CDR3 in amino acids: CASSSTSGGQETQYF. The CDR3, as DNA: TGTGCCAGCAGCTCGACTAGCGGGGGACAAGAGACCCAGTACTTC.

The rearrangement joins TRBV5-1 to TRBJ1-2, with a tentative D call TRBD1 (5 bases). Trimming took off 0 bases at V and 8 bases at J, with 17 bases between the two ends. This CDR3 contains 15 residues. Per germline, CDR1 SGHRS and CDR2 YFSETQ. The CDR3 DNA reads as TGCGCCAGCAGCTTGGCGTTTGGGGACGGGAGCGGCTACACCTTC. Encoded protein: CASSLAFGDGSGYTF.

The chain has TRBV5-6 and TRBJ2-5; the D is unclear. CDR1 is SGHDT and CDR2 is YYEEEE in the germline V gene. Between the trimmed V and J ends, which lost 2 bases and 1 base, there was a span of 9 bases. This CDR3 has 14 amino acids. The CDR3 reads CASSLDPSQETQYF. The CDR3 nucleotides are TGTGCCAGCAGCTTAGATCCCAGCCAAGAGACCCAGTACTTC. Using reference TRBV5-6 and TRBJ2-5 for the parts outside the CDR3, the full variable domain is DAGVTQSPTHLIKTRGQQVTLRCSPKSGHDTVSWYQQALGQGPQFIFQYYEEEERQRGNFPDRFSGHQFPNYSSELNVNALLLGDSALYLCASSLDPSQETQYFGPGTRLLVL.

The chain links TRBV7-6 to TRBJ2-3, with D tentatively TRBD2 (6 bases). The V end was cut by 4 bases, the J end by 3 bases, with 11 bases between. Per germline, CDR1 SGHVS and CDR2 FNYEAQ. This CDR3 has 14 amino acids. The CDR3 bases are TGTGCCAGCAGCTCGGGACTGATGACAGATACGCAGTATTTT. It encodes CASSSGLMTDTQYF. The whole variable domain, remainder taken from reference TRBV7-6 and TRBJ2-3, is GAGVSQSPRYKVTKRGQDVALRCDPISGHVSLYWYRQALGQGPEFLTYFNYEAQQDKSGLPNDRFSAERPEGSISTLTIQRTEQRDSAMYRCASSSGLMTDTQYFGPGTRLTVL.

The V call is TRBV7-9, the J call TRBJ2-2; 7 nucleotides line up with TRBD2. Per the germline V gene, CDR1 is SEHNR and CDR2 is FQNEAQ (reference sequence). This CDR3 has 15 residues. The junction had 5 bases not matched to a gene; V was cut back by 6 bases and J by 1 base. DNA of the CDR3: TGTGCCAGCAGGAAGATAGCGGGGAACACCGGGGAGCTGTTTTTT. Translated, it gives CASRKIAGNTGELFF.

The gene calls are TRBV19 and TRBJ2-2; perhaps TRBD1 as D (6 bases). Germline loops: CDR1 LNHDA, CDR2 SQIVND (reference sequence). This CDR3 has 14 amino acids. V lost 1 base, J lost 7 bases, and 10 bases lay in between. The chain's CDR3 is CASSIGPGVGELFF. The CDR3 DNA follows: TGTGCCAGTAGTATAGGACCAGGGGTCGGGGAGCTGTTTTTT.

The genes are TRBV6-5 and TRBJ2-3, with 8 bases lining up with TRBD2. Germline trimming cut 4 bases from V and 3 bases from J; bases unmatched to any gene: 6. CDR1 and CDR2 from the germline V gene are MNHEY and SVGAGI. This CDR3 contains 15 residues. The CDR3 loop is CASSSRGARTDTQYF. CDR3 in DNA: TGTGCCAGCAGTTCGCGGGGGGCAAGAACAGATACGCAGTATTTT.

This chain uses TRBV6-5 with TRBJ1-1, with 7 bases matching TRBD1. This CDR3 region has 15 residues. V lost 7 bases and J lost 6; bases outside the gene matches: 14. Germline V lookup: CDR1 MNHEY, CDR2 SVGAGI. The CDR3 nucleotides are TGTGCCAGCAACTCACTCTCCGACAGGGTAGCTGAAGCTTTCTTT. Amino acid sequence: CASNSLSDRVAEAFF.

The V gene is TRBV10-1, the J gene TRBJ2-7; 10 bases are a match to TRBD1. Germline CDR1 and CDR2: WNHNN and SYGVQD (reference sequence). CDR3 length: 15 residues. The V segment lost 6 bases and the J segment 7 bases; nucleotides outside the gene matches: 12. As DNA, the CDR3 is TGCGCCAGCAGCCCCACCTGGGACAGGGGTGGGGAGCAGTACTTC. It yields the protein CASSPTWDRGGEQYF.

This rearrangement joins TRBV4-3 to TRBJ2-1, with TRBD1 identical over 7 bases. This CDR3 spans 14 amino acids. V trimming: 0 bases; J trimming: 7 bases; junction bases outside the gene matches: 3. Germline CDR1 LGHNA, CDR2 YSLEER. The chain's CDR3 is CASSQDAGGNEQFF. CDR3 coding DNA: TGCGCCAGCAGCCAAGATGCAGGGGGTAATGAGCAGTTCTTC.